Each of the 30 T cell receptor beta chains below was sequenced from the same sample in a study of radiation and T cells in renal cell carcinoma. Sequencing was performed with immunoSEQ multiplex PCR; in TCRdb, only in-frame clones are kept and a portion is missing. The sample shows 70,000 or so clones, 82% of them seen only once. Time point denoted: blood 2 weeks post-SBRT. Regarding treatment: 15 Gy SBRT to primary tumor, nephrectomy 4 weeks later. The sequences come from blood, collected from a patient whose treatment included radiotherapy and nephrectomy. Receptors were obtained from a man in his sixties with renal cell carcinoma.

The V call is TRBV7-9, the J call TRBJ2-1; 13 bases fit TRBD2. This CDR3 has 18 residues. Germline CDR1 is SEHNR and CDR2 is FQNEAQ (reference sequence). J was trimmed by 4 bases and V by 1 base; bases with no gene match: 7. CDR3 nucleotide sequence: TGTGCCAGCAGCTTAGTACCTATGGGACTAGCGGGGTACAATGAGCAGTTCTTC. Translated, it gives CASSLVPMGLAGYNEQFF.

J is TRBJ1-1 and V is TRBV28; D ambiguous. Germline CDR1 is MDHEN and CDR2 is SYDVKM. V lost 3 bases, J lost 2 bases, and 7 bases lay in between. The CDR3 sequence is 13 residues long. As DNA, the CDR3 is TGTGCCAGCAGTTTGCCAGAAAACACTGAAGCTTTCTTT. Amino acids: CASSLPENTEAFF. Together with reference TRBV28 and TRBJ1-1, the CDR3 gives the full variable domain: DVKVTQSSRYLVKRTGEKVFLECVQDMDHENMFWYRQDPGLGLRLIYFSYDVKMKEKGDIPEGYSVSREKKERFSLILESASTNQTSMYLCASSLPENTEAFFGQGTRLTVV.

The chain is built from TRBV5-4 and TRBJ2-7, with D hard to call. The V gene's germline CDR1 is SGHNT and CDR2 YYREEE (reference sequence). The germline V and J ends were trimmed by 0 bases and 0 bases, with 7 bases remaining between them. The CDR3 is 14 residues long. The chain's CDR3 is CASSLAGISYEQYF. DNA for the CDR3: TGTGCCAGCAGCTTGGCTGGGATCTCCTACGAGCAGTACTTC.

The chain uses TRBV5-1 and TRBJ2-1; TRBD2 matches 14 bases. After removal of 0 bases from V and 9 bases from J, the junction contained 8 bases not matched to a gene. The CDR3 length is 17 residues. In germline, CDR1 is SGHRS, CDR2 YFSETQ. CDR3 sequence (DNA): TGCGCCAGCAGCTTGGCCGGACTAGCGGGAGGTTCAGGTGAGCAGTTCTTC. This gives the protein CASSLAGLAGGSGEQFF.

This chain joins TRBV18 and TRBJ1-1; 8 bases are shared with TRBD1. CDR3 length: 15 amino acids. V was clipped by 3 bases and J by 1 base; unmatched bases: 4. The germline V gene has CDR1 KGHSH and CDR2 LQKENI. The CDR3 loop is CASSPTQGENTEAFF. The CDR3 DNA reads as TGTGCCAGCTCACCTACACAGGGGGAGAACACTGAAGCTTTCTTT.

The J gene is TRBJ1-2, the V gene TRBV5-1; D possibly corresponds to TRBD1 (6 bases). Germline assignment: CDR1 SGHRS and CDR2 YFSETQ. The CDR3 extends over 14 amino acids. Trimming removed 0 bases at V and 7 bases at J, with 13 bases between. In nucleotides, the CDR3 is TGCGCCAGCAGCTTGGCCGGGGGGCGGGCTGGCTACACCTTC. Residues: CASSLAGGRAGYTF.

The rearrangement uses TRBV6-5 and TRBJ1-5; no clear D gene. V was cut by 2 bases and J by 2 bases, with 4 bases left in between. The length of the CDR3 is 13 residues. The V gene's germline CDR1 is MNHEY and CDR2 SVGAGI. CDR3 amino acids: CASSYRGNQPQHF. CDR3 bases: TGTGCCAGCAGTTACAGGGGCAATCAGCCCCAGCATTTT.

This rearrangement joins TRBV10-3 to TRBJ1-5; unclear D gene. Trimming removed 6 bases from V and 1 base from J, with 13 bases in between. The CDR3 sequence is 15 residues long. Germline CDR1 ENHRY, CDR2 SYGVKD. Written as DNA, the CDR3 is TGTGCCATCAGCCCAGACCCCGGAAGCAATCAGCCCCAGCATTTT. This codes for CAISPDPGSNQPQHF.

The DNA for the CDR3 is TGTGCCAGCAGCTTAGATGGGTTTAGCGGAAACACCGGGGAGCTGTTTTTT. Its protein product is CASSLDGFSGNTGELFF. The chain is built from TRBV11-2 and TRBJ2-2, with D possibly matching TRBD2 (6 bases). CDR1 and CDR2 from the germline V gene are SGHAT and FQNNGV. Deletions cut 0 bases from V and 2 bases from J, with 13 bases between. The CDR3 extends over 17 amino acids.

V usage is TRBV7-9 and J usage is TRBJ1-1; D remains ambiguous. The germline gives CDR1 SEHNR, CDR2 FQNEAQ (reference sequence). Trimming pared 2 bases from V and 8 bases from J, leaving 24 bases between. The CDR3 loop spans 17 amino acids. The CDR3 region is CASSLTPLQRRNPEAFF. The CDR3 DNA reads as TGTGCCAGCAGCTTAACCCCTTTACAGCGCCGGAACCCGGAAGCTTTCTTT.

The chain uses TRBV5-1 and TRBJ1-1; D remains unclear. CDR3 length: 13 residues. The germline V and J ends were trimmed by 3 bases and 7 bases, with 13 bases remaining between them. Germline lookup yields CDR1 SGHRS and CDR2 YFSETQ. The CDR3 bases are TGCGCCAGCAGCTGGGCCCTGCAAGATGAAGCTTTCTTT. Amino acid sequence: CASSWALQDEAFF.

This sequence joins TRBV6-1 and TRBJ2-2; 8 nucleotides align to TRBD1. Trimming removed 6 bases from V and 1 base from J; junction bases left unmatched: 1. Per the germline V gene, CDR1 is MNHNS and CDR2 is SASEGT. The CDR3 loop spans 14 amino acids. This CDR3 reads CASSGQGNTGELFF. The CDR3 bases are TGTGCCAGCAGCGGACAGGGGAACACCGGGGAGCTGTTTTTT.

This chain uses TRBV7-2 with TRBJ2-5; TRBD2 matches 10 bases. The V gene end was trimmed by 5 bases and the J gene end by 5 bases; junction bases not matched to a gene: 5. The CDR3 has 14 amino acids. The germline gives CDR1 SGHTA, CDR2 FQGNSA. CDR3 sequence reads: CASSRSGRKETQYF. DNA for the CDR3: TGTGCCAGCAGCCGTAGCGGGAGGAAGGAGACCCAGTACTTC.

This chain joins TRBV20-1 and TRBJ2-7; D is undetermined. The CDR3 contains 10 residues. V lost 4 bases, J lost 5 bases, and 6 bases lay in between. Germline V gene data show CDR1 as DFQATT and CDR2 as SNEGSKA (reference sequence). The CDR3 sequence: CSANDHEQYF. In DNA, the CDR3 is TGCAGTGCTAATGACCACGAGCAGTACTTC.

The rearrangement joins TRBV5-1 to TRBJ2-2, with 8 bases that match TRBD1. The CDR3 is 16 amino acids. V gave up 0 bases and J gave up 0 bases; unmatched junction bases: 1. Germline values: CDR1 SGHRS, CDR2 YFSETQ. Here the CDR3 DNA reads TGCGCCAGCAGCTTGGGACAGGGGACGAACACCGGGGAGCTGTTTTTT. Protein product: CASSLGQGTNTGELFF.

This clone was seen a few times. The rearrangement uses TRBV19 and TRBJ1-1; no reliable D call. Trimming took off 2 bases at V and 7 bases at J, with 14 bases between the two ends. Germline V lookup: CDR1 LNHDA, CDR2 SQIVND (reference sequence). The CDR3 covers 14 residues. The CDR3 sequence: CASSIIGFQYEAFF. As DNA, the CDR3 is TGTGCCAGTAGTATAATAGGGTTCCAGTATGAAGCTTTCTTT.

The rearrangement uses TRBV5-1 and TRBJ2-5; the D gene is possibly TRBD1 (6 bases). Trimming cost V 1 base and J 1 base, with 8 bases left between them. The CDR3 has 14 residues. Germline CDR1 is SGHRS and CDR2 is YFSETQ. CDR3 coding DNA: TGCGCCAGCAGCTTGAGGACAGCCCAAGAGACCCAGTACTTC. Its translation is CASSLRTAQETQYF.

The rearrangement links TRBV19 to TRBJ2-6, with TRBD1 identical over 8 bases. Germline-derived CDR1 and CDR2 are LNHDA and SQIVND (reference sequence). The CDR3 runs 17 residues. V trimming: 1 base; J trimming: 4 bases; junction bases outside the gene matches: 6. CDR3 residues: CASSIGQGALGANVLTF. DNA for the CDR3: TGTGCCAGTAGTATAGGGCAGGGGGCGCTAGGGGCCAACGTCCTGACTTTC. The full variable domain, in which reference TRBV19 and TRBJ2-6 provide the parts outside the CDR3, is DGGITQSPKYLFRKEGQNVTLSCEQNLNHDAMYWYRQDPGQGLRLIYYSQIVNDFQKGDIAEGYSVSREKKESFPLTVTSAQKNPTAFYLCASSIGQGALGANVLTFGAGSRLTVL.

This clone came up a few times. The V and J genes are TRBV9 and TRBJ2-7; 7 nucleotides agree with TRBD1. The V gene's germline CDR1 is SGDLS and CDR2 YYNGEE. The CDR3 runs 12 residues. V lost 5 bases and J lost 6; bases outside the gene matches: 5. The CDR3 coding sequence is TGTGCCAGCAGTGGTCCAGGGGGCGAGCAGTACTTC. The encoded protein is CASSGPGGEQYF.

This chain connects TRBV27 to TRBJ1-5; no definite D call. This CDR3 spans 24 amino acids. The germline V gene encodes CDR1 MNHEY and CDR2 SMNVEV (reference sequence). V shed 4 bases and J shed 0 bases, with 37 bases lying between them. The CDR3 nucleotides are TGTGCCAGCAGTTCCTATCGTACTATAACCCACAGAATACGACCACTAAATAGCAATCAGCCCCAGCATTTT. This sequence encodes CASSSYRTITHRIRPLNSNQPQHF.

The rearrangement links TRBV5-1 to TRBJ2-1; the D is unclear. This CDR3 has 13 residues. Between the trimmed V and J ends, which lost 2 bases and 10 bases, there was a span of 13 bases. Germline loops: CDR1 SGHRS, CDR2 YFSETQ. The CDR3 here is CASSFNPLGEQFF. CDR3 nucleotide sequence: TGCGCCAGCAGCTTCAACCCCCTGGGAGAGCAGTTCTTC. The whole variable domain, remainder taken from reference TRBV5-1 and TRBJ2-1, is KAGVTQTPRYLIKTRGQQVTLSCSPISGHRSVSWYQQTPGQGLQFLFEYFSETQRNKGNFPGRFSGRQFSNSRSEMNVSTLELGDSALYLCASSFNPLGEQFFGPGTRLTVL.

This chain links TRBV5-4 with TRBJ2-5; TRBD2 is a possible D gene (5 bases). In germline, CDR1 is SGHNT, CDR2 YYREEE (reference sequence). The length of the CDR3 is 13 residues. Trimming left V 0 bases short and J 5 bases short, with 8 bases between. DNA of the CDR3: TGTGCCAGCAGCTTGGAACTAGTGGAGACCCAGTACTTC. Its translation: CASSLELVETQYF.

This clone was recorded once. The chain uses TRBV30 and TRBJ2-7; possibly TRBD1 for D (5 bases). CDR3 length equals 12 residues. Trimming pared 7 bases from V and 0 bases from J, leaving 10 bases between. Germline loops: CDR1 GTSNPN, CDR2 SVGIG (reference sequence). For the CDR3, the DNA is TGTGCCTTGCTGACAGACTCCTACGAGCAGTACTTC. Amino acid sequence: CALLTDSYEQYF.

This chain uses TRBV7-9 with TRBJ2-2, with 7 bases lining up with TRBD2. The CDR3 contains 15 residues. Germline-derived CDR1 and CDR2 are SEHNR and FQNEAQ (reference sequence). The V and J ends lost 3 bases and 6 bases, in that order; junction bases with no gene match: 7. The CDR3 coding sequence is TGTGCCAGCAGCTTGGTTCCAGGGAGGGCCGGGGAGCTGTTTTTT. This translates into CASSLVPGRAGELFF.

This clone was counted once. This rearrangement joins TRBV28 to TRBJ2-7, with 8 bases fitting TRBD2. The CDR3 spans 12 residues. V gave up 5 bases and J gave up 5 bases; unmatched junction bases: 2. Germline V gene data show CDR1 as MDHEN and CDR2 as SYDVKM. The CDR3 loop reads CASSSGGHEQYF. The DNA for the CDR3 is TGTGCCAGCAGTAGCGGGGGCCACGAGCAGTACTTC.

This clone was picked up a small number of times. The J gene is TRBJ2-3, the V gene TRBV27; D gene unclear. Between the trimmed V and J ends, which lost 2 bases and 3 bases, there was a span of 6 bases. Looked up from germline, CDR1 is MNHEY and CDR2 is SMNVEV (reference sequence). This CDR3 region has 13 residues. CDR3 in DNA: TGTGCCAGCAGTTTAGGTAGGACAGATACGCAGTATTTT. Encoded protein: CASSLGRTDTQYF.

This sequence joins TRBV5-4 and TRBJ2-7, with no clear D. The germline V gene has CDR1 SGHNT and CDR2 YYREEE (reference sequence). The CDR3 consists of 11 residues. Trimming took off 4 bases at V and 3 bases at J, with 5 bases between the two ends. The CDR3 protein is CASSGDYEQYF. In nucleotides, the CDR3 is TGTGCCAGCAGCGGGGACTACGAGCAGTACTTC.

The V and J genes are TRBV11-2 and TRBJ1-4, with D perhaps matching TRBD1 (5 bases). Per the germline V gene, CDR1 is SGHAT and CDR2 is FQNNGV. The V end was cut by 2 bases, the J end by 0 bases, with 7 bases between. This CDR3 is built from 15 residues. CDR3 nucleotide sequence: TGTGCCAGCAGCTTACAGACAGCAACTAATGAAAAACTGTTTTTT. It is translated as CASSLQTATNEKLFF.

This clone was seen just once. The chain is built from TRBV5-1 and TRBJ1-3, with D maybe TRBD1 (6 bases). Looked up from germline, CDR1 is SGHRS and CDR2 is YFSETQ. CDR3 length: 14 residues. Trimming stripped 1 base from V and 6 bases from J, with 11 bases between. The CDR3 region is CASSLWGLENTIYF. CDR3 DNA: TGCGCCAGCAGCTTGTGGGGGCTCGAAAACACCATATATTTT. Supplemented by reference TRBV5-1 and TRBJ1-3, the full variable domain reads KAGVTQTPRYLIKTRGQQVTLSCSPISGHRSVSWYQQTPGQGLQFLFEYFSETQRNKGNFPGRFSGRQFSNSRSEMNVSTLELGDSALYLCASSLWGLENTIYFGEGSWLTVV.

This CDR3 is CATSRVAFQRSQNTEAFF. The CDR3 nucleotides are TGTGCCACCAGCAGAGTCGCCTTCCAACGCTCCCAGAACACTGAAGCTTTCTTT. The chain links TRBV15 to TRBJ1-1; D remains unclear. In germline, CDR1 is LNHNV, CDR2 YYDKDF (reference sequence). CDR3 length: 18 residues. V was trimmed by 1 base and J by 1 base, leaving 19 bases between them.